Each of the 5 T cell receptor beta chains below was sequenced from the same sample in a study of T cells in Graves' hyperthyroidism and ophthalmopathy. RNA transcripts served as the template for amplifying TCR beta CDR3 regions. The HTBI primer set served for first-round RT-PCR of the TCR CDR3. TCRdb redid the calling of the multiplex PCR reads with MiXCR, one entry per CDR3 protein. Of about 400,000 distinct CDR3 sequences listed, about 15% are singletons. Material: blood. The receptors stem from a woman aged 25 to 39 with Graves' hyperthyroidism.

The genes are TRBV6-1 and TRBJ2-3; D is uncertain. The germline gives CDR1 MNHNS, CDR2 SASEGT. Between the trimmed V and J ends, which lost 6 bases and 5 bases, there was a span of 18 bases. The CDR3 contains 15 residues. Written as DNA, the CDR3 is TGTGCCAGCAGGGGGAAGAACTTAGGTAGAGATACGCAGTATTTT. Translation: CASRGKNLGRDTQYF.

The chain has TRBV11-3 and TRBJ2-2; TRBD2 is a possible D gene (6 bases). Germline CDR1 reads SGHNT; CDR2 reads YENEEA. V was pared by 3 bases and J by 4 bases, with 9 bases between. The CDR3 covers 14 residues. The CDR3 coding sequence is TGTGCCAGCAGCTTGCGGGATAGCACCGGGGAGCTGTTTTTT. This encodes CASSLRDSTGELFF.

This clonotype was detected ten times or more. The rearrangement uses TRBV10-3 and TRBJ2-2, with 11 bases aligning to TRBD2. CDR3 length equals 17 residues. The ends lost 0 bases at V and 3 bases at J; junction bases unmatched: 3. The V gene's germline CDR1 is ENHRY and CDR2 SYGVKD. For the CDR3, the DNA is TGTGCCATCAGTGAGTCCAAACTAGCGGGGGACACCGGGGAGCTGTTTTTT. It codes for CAISESKLAGDTGELFF.

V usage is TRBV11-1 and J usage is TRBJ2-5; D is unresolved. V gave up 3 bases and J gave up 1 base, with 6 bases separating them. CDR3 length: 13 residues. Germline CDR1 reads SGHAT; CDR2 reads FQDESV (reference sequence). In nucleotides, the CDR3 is TGTGCCAGCAGCTTCGAGCCCCAAGAGACCCAGTACTTC. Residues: CASSFEPQETQYF.

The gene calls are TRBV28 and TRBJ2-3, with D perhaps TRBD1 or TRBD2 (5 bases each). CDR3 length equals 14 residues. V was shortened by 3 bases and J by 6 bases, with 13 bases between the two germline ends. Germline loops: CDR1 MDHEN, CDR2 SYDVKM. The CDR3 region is CASSFRGATDTQYF. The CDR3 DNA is TGTGCCAGCAGTTTTCGAGGGGCGACGGATACGCAGTATTTT.